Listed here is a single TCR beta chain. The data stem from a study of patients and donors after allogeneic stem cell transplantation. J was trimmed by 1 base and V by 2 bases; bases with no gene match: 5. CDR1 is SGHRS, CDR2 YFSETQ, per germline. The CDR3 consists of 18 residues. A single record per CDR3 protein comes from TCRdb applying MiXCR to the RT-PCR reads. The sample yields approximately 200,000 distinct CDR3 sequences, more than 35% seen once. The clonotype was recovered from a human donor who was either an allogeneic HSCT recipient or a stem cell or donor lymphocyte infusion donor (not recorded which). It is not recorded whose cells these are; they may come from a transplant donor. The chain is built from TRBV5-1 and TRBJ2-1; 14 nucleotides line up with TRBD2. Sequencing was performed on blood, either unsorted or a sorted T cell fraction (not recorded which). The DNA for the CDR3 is TGCGCCAGCAGCTTCGGACTAGCGGGAGGTGGTTCCTACAATGAGCAGTTCTTC. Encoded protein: CASSFGLAGGGSYNEQFF.